One and the same sample provided the 14 T cell receptor beta chains below, sequenced in a study of blood T cells in healthy people across ages. For the second PCR, which ran for about 6 to 11 cycles, a sample-barcoded 5' primer and a J-beta primer mix were used. TCRdb re-called the 5' RACE reads through MiXCR, storing one row per CDR3 protein. The sample shows about 930,000 distinct CDR3 sequences, just under 30% of them seen only once. This sample was also put to use in a study of T cells of mothers and their children.

The sequencing sample was made of blood. Receptors were obtained from a woman in her 40s in good health.

The rearrangement links TRBV10-3 to TRBJ2-3, with D maybe TRBD2 (5 bases). The V gene's germline CDR1 is ENHRY and CDR2 SYGVKD. The CDR3 has 15 residues. The V gene lost 3 bases and the J gene lost 2 bases, with 12 bases spanning the gap. The CDR3 loop reads CAISDTGSTTDTQYF. The CDR3 DNA follows: TGTGCCATCAGTGATACGGGGTCCACCACAGATACGCAGTATTTT.

This chain links TRBV5-1 with TRBJ2-7; D perhaps matches TRBD2 (6 bases). V shed 4 bases and J shed 2 bases, with 16 bases lying between them. This CDR3 comprises 15 residues. CDR1 and CDR2 from the germline V gene are SGHRS and YFSETQ. The CDR3 coding sequence is TGCGCCAGCAGCGCCGTAGCGGCCGACCCCTACGAGCAGTACTTC. Translation: CASSAVAADPYEQYF.

This clonotype was found a few times. The V and J genes are TRBV4-3 and TRBJ1-5; D ambiguous. This CDR3 spans 15 amino acids. Deletions cut 2 bases from V and 2 bases from J, with 10 bases between. From germline, CDR1 is LGHNA and CDR2 YSLEER. DNA for the CDR3: TGCGCCAGCAGCCAATATTGGCAGGGCAATCAGCCCCAGCATTTT. Protein: CASSQYWQGNQPQHF.

Details on this clonotype: A much larger clone is a single base away; this may be a read error. The CDR3 DNA sequence: TGTGCCAGCAGTCTAAGACTAGCGGGGGGGCCGCACGAGCAGTACTTC. Translating gives CASSLRLAGGPHEQYF. The chain couples TRBV12-3 or TRBV12-4 to TRBJ2-7; 14 nucleotides agree with TRBD2. This CDR3 has 16 residues. J lost 5 bases, V lost 5 bases, and 8 bases had no gene match.

This clonotype was detected a few times. This sequence joins TRBV2 and TRBJ2-3; the match to TRBD2 covers 9 bases. V dropped 8 bases and J dropped 0; count of bases not matched to a gene: 15. The CDR3 runs to 18 residues. Germline lookup yields CDR1 SNHLY and CDR2 FYNNEI. The CDR3 loop is CASEWRLAGHSSTDTQYF. The CDR3 nucleotides are TGTGCCAGCGAGTGGCGGCTAGCGGGGCACTCTAGCACAGATACGCAGTATTTT.

This clonotype was picked up many times. V is TRBV28 and J is TRBJ2-5, with 9 bases identical to TRBD1. The germline gives CDR1 MDHEN, CDR2 SYDVKM. Germline trimming cut 7 bases from V and 4 bases from J; bases unmatched to any gene: 4. There are 13 residues in the CDR3. CDR3 sequence reads: CASTKTGGETQYF. DNA for the CDR3: TGTGCCAGCACCAAGACAGGGGGAGAGACCCAGTACTTC.

This clonotype came up a few times. The V and J genes are TRBV9 and TRBJ2-1; a possible D gene is TRBD1 (6 bases). The J call is doubtful: the DNA matches TRBJ2-7 better. The germline V gene encodes CDR1 SGDLS and CDR2 YYNGEE. The CDR3 consists of 16 residues. For the CDR3, the DNA is TGTGCCAGCAGCGTAGGCAGGGCAGGGGTATACAATGAGCAGTACTTC. Amino acid sequence: CASSVGRAGVYNEQYF.

This clonotype was picked up many times. V and J are TRBV12-3 or TRBV12-4 and TRBJ1-2; D ambiguous. V was trimmed by 8 bases and J by 8 bases, leaving 15 bases between them. This CDR3 is built from 12 residues. The CDR3 nucleotides are TGTGCCAGCTCCCGCTCCGGCGGGGGCTACACCTTC. Residues: CASSRSGGGYTF.

This clonotype was counted only a few times. The chain links TRBV20-1 to TRBJ1-6; 10 bases line up with TRBD1. Germline trimming cut 3 bases from V and 10 bases from J; bases unmatched to any gene: 6. Germline assignment: CDR1 DFQATT and CDR2 SNEGSKA (reference sequence). The CDR3 loop spans 14 amino acids. The CDR3 DNA is TGCAGTGCTAGGACCGGGACAGGGGCGTCACCCCTCCACTTT. This translates into CSARTGTGASPLHF.

In this sample, this clonotype turned up many times. V usage is TRBV29-1 and J usage is TRBJ1-2; 8 bases are a match to TRBD1. Germline loops: CDR1 SQVTM, CDR2 ANQGSEA. The CDR3 is 17 residues long. The ends lost 6 bases at V and 3 bases at J; junction bases unmatched: 18. The CDR3 region has the DNA TGCAGCGTCGCCTCCCTCCCGGCAGGGGGCGAGTACTATGGCTACACCTTC. This translates into CSVASLPAGGEYYGYTF.

The rearrangement uses TRBV12-3 or TRBV12-4 and TRBJ1-2, with 8 bases that match TRBD1. V dropped 5 bases and J dropped 4; count of bases not matched to a gene: 15. This CDR3 spans 17 amino acids. The CDR3 DNA sequence: TGTGCCAGCAGTAGACCAAGGGCAGGGGGCAGGTCCTATGGCTACACCTTC. The encoded protein is CASSRPRAGGRSYGYTF.

The J gene is TRBJ1-5, the V gene TRBV3-1; a weak D match, TRBD1 (6 bases). Trimming stripped 3 bases from V and 7 bases from J, with 13 bases between. This CDR3 spans 14 amino acids. The V gene's germline CDR1 is LGHDT and CDR2 YNNKEL (reference sequence). CDR3 DNA: TGTGCCAGCAGCCAGACAGGTGTACAACAGCCCCAGCATTTT. Protein product: CASSQTGVQQPQHF.

This clonotype was seen a few times. V is TRBV12-3 or TRBV12-4 and J is TRBJ2-2, with D possibly TRBD1 on 6 matching bases. CDR3 length: 15 residues. The V end was cut by 6 bases, the J end by 1 base, with 12 bases between. The CDR3 here is CASRLGTRNTGELFF. CDR3 bases: TGTGCCAGCAGGCTCGGGACAAGGAACACCGGGGAGCTGTTTTTT.

The gene calls are TRBV5-1 and TRBJ2-1; TRBD2 matches 11 bases. This CDR3 is built from 15 residues. Germline trimming cut 2 bases from V and 8 bases from J; bases unmatched to any gene: 6. Germline values: CDR1 SGHRS, CDR2 YFSETQ. The CDR3 DNA follows: TGCGCCAGCAGCTTTATTAGCGGGGGGGCCGATGAGCAGTTCTTC. Its translation: CASSFISGGADEQFF.